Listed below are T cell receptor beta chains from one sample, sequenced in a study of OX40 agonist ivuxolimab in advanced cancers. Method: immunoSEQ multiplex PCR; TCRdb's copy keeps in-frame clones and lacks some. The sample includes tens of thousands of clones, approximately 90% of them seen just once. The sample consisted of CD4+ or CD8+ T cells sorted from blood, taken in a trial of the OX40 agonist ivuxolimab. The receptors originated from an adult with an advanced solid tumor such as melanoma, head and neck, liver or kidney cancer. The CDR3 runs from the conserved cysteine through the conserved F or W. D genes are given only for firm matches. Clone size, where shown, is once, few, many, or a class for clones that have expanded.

CDR3: CASSTRHKAANGYTF
DNA: TGTGCCAGTAGTACCCGACACAAAGCGGCAAATGGCTACACCTTC
V: TRBV19
D: NA
J: TRBJ1-2
size: NA
length: 15

CDR3: CASSPGWGGGRWDTQYF
DNA: TGTGCCAGCAGCCCCGGATGGGGCGGGGGACGGTGGGATACGCAGTATTTT
V: TRBV7-6
D: TRBD2
J: TRBJ2-3
size: NA
length: 17

CDR3: CASSLAPPAGGQETQYF
DNA: TGTGCCAGCAGCTTAGCCCCTCCGGCAGGGGGGCAAGAGACCCAGTACTTC
V: TRBV7-2
D: NA
J: TRBJ2-5
size: NA
length: 17

CDR3: CASSETGENNEQFF
DNA: TGTGCCAGCAGTGAGACAGGGGAAAACAATGAGCAGTTCTTC
V: TRBV6-1
D: TRBD1
J: TRBJ2-1
size: NA
length: 14

CDR3: CAISEPGDEQFF
DNA: TGTGCCATCAGTGAACCAGGGGATGAGCAGTTCTTC
V: TRBV10-3
D: NA
J: TRBJ2-1
size: NA
length: 12

CDR3: CASSPPETDLSGNTIYF
DNA: TGTGCCAGCAGCCCGCCTGAGACTGATCTCTCTGGAAACACCATATATTTT
V: TRBV7-9
D: NA
J: TRBJ1-3
size: NA
length: 17

CDR3: CASSLAGSGDTQYF
DNA: TGTGCCAGCAGCTTAGCCGGTAGCGGGGATACGCAGTATTTT
V: TRBV7-2
D: TRBD2
J: TRBJ2-3
size: NA
length: 14

CDR3: CASSLLAGVVNEQFF
DNA: TGTGCCAGCAGTTTATTAGCGGGAGTTGTCAATGAGCAGTTCTTC
V: TRBV28
D: TRBD2
J: TRBJ2-1
size: NA
length: 15

CDR3: CASSLETGQTQYF
DNA: TGTGCCAGCAGCTTAGAAACAGGACAGACCCAGTACTTC
V: TRBV13
D: NA
J: TRBJ2-5
size: NA
length: 13

CDR3: CASSGTDSSYEQYF
DNA: TGTGCCAGCTCGGGGACTGACAGTTCCTACGAGCAGTACTTC
V: TRBV7-9
D: NA
J: TRBJ2-7
size: NA
length: 14

CDR3: CASTANTGELFF
DNA: TGTGCCAGTACAGCGAACACCGGGGAGCTGTTTTTT
V: TRBV7-6
D: NA
J: TRBJ2-2
size: NA
length: 12

CDR3: CASSLVGGQEEEQYF
DNA: TGTGCCAGCAGCTTAGTTGGAGGCCAGGAGGAAGAGCAGTACTTC
V: TRBV7-9
D: NA
J: TRBJ2-7
size: NA
length: 15

CDR3: CATSRDWGHYEQYF
DNA: TGTGCCACCAGCAGGGATTGGGGACACTACGAGCAGTACTTC
V: TRBV15
D: NA
J: TRBJ2-7
size: NA
length: 14

CDR3: CASSQELAGVISTDTQYF
DNA: TGCGCCAGCAGCCAAGAACTAGCGGGAGTGATAAGCACAGATACGCAGTATTTT
V: TRBV4-3
D: TRBD2
J: TRBJ2-3
size: NA
length: 18

CDR3: CASIFDRGGYEQYF
DNA: TGTGCCAGCATTTTCGACAGGGGAGGCTACGAGCAGTACTTC
V: TRBV2
D: TRBD1
J: TRBJ2-7
size: NA
length: 14

CDR3: CASSIVITGEAFF
DNA: TGTGCCAGTAGTATAGTGATTACAGGGGAAGCTTTCTTT
V: TRBV19
D: NA
J: TRBJ1-1
size: NA
length: 13

CDR3: CASSQESRTGTYEQYF
DNA: TGCGCCAGCAGCCAAGAGTCTCGGACGGGGACCTACGAGCAGTACTTC
V: TRBV4-1
D: NA
J: TRBJ2-7
size: NA
length: 16

CDR3: CSVEAPLLGELFF
DNA: TGCAGCGTTGAAGCCCCGCTTCTAGGGGAGCTGTTTTTT
V: TRBV29-1
D: NA
J: TRBJ2-2
size: NA
length: 13

CDR3: CASSADHYGHTF
DNA: TGTGCCAGCAGTGCTGACCATTATGGCCACACCTTC
V: TRBV6-5
D: NA
J: TRBJ1-2
size: NA
length: 12

CDR3: CASSQDRAGGSQPQHF
DNA: TGCGCCAGCAGCCAAGATCGGGCCGGGGGCAGTCAGCCCCAGCATTTT
V: TRBV4-3
D: NA
J: TRBJ1-5
size: NA
length: 16

CDR3: CASSLLLNDHQPQHF
DNA: TGTGCCAGCAGTTTATTGTTAAACGACCACCAGCCCCAGCATTTT
V: TRBV28
D: NA
J: TRBJ1-5
size: NA
length: 15

CDR3: CASSDSVGDRGYNTEAFF
DNA: TGTGCCAGCAGTGATTCTGTTGGTGACAGGGGATATAACACTGAAGCTTTCTTT
V: TRBV2
D: TRBD1
J: TRBJ1-1
size: NA
length: 18

CDR3: CASSTRTGRNEQFF
DNA: TGTGCCAGCAGTACCCGGACAGGGAGGAATGAGCAGTTCTTC
V: TRBV2
D: TRBD1
J: TRBJ2-1
size: once
length: 14

CDR3: CASSPGTSGTDEQFF
DNA: TGTGCCAGCAGCCCCGGGACTAGCGGGACCGATGAGCAGTTCTTC
V: TRBV7-3
D: TRBD2
J: TRBJ2-1
size: few
length: 15

CDR3: CASSYTHTGRNTEAFF
DNA: TGTGCCAGCAGTTACACTCACACAGGGCGGAACACTGAAGCTTTCTTT
V: TRBV6-6
D: NA
J: TRBJ1-1
size: NA
length: 16

CDR3: CAWIYGAGGPNTGELFF
DNA: TGTGCCTGGATTTATGGGGCGGGAGGGCCGAACACCGGGGAGCTGTTTTTT
V: TRBV30
D: TRBD2
J: TRBJ2-2
size: NA
length: 17

CDR3: CASSYASSHNEQFF
DNA: TGTGCCAGCAGTTACGCTTCCTCCCACAATGAGCAGTTCTTC
V: TRBV6-5
D: NA
J: TRBJ2-1
size: NA
length: 14

CDR3: CAWSVLLYTEAFF
DNA: TGTGCCTGGAGTGTACTGTTATACACTGAAGCTTTCTTT
V: TRBV30
D: NA
J: TRBJ1-1
size: NA
length: 13

CDR3: CASTGGREAFF
DNA: TGTGCCAGTACAGGGGGTCGTGAAGCTTTCTTT
V: TRBV30
D: TRBD1
J: TRBJ1-1
size: NA
length: 11

CDR3: CASSLNAGGDEQYF
DNA: TGTGCCAGCAGCTTGAACGCGGGGGGCGACGAGCAGTACTTC
V: TRBV7-3
D: TRBD2
J: TRBJ2-7
size: NA
length: 14

CDR3: CASSLGGEAFF
DNA: TGTGCCAGTAGTTTAGGGGGCGAGGCTTTCTTT
V: TRBV19
D: TRBD1
J: TRBJ1-1
size: once
length: 11

CDR3: CASSIAGNYEQYF
DNA: TGTGCCAGCAGTATAGCGGGAAATTACGAGCAGTACTTC
V: TRBV27
D: TRBD2
J: TRBJ2-7
size: NA
length: 13

CDR3: CASNQAGAVNTGELFF
DNA: TGTGCCAGCAACCAAGCGGGAGCCGTGAACACCGGGGAGCTGTTTTTT
V: TRBV4-2
D: TRBD2
J: TRBJ2-2
size: NA
length: 16

CDR3: CASSLGTGLAVYEQFF
DNA: TGTGCCAGCAGCTTGGGCACGGGACTAGCGGTCTATGAGCAGTTCTTC
V: TRBV5-4
D: TRBD2
J: TRBJ2-1
size: NA
length: 16

CDR3: CASSYGEVTEAFF
DNA: TGTGCCAGCAGTTACGGGGAGGTCACTGAAGCTTTCTTT
V: TRBV6-5
D: NA
J: TRBJ1-1
size: few
length: 13

CDR3: CASSLDSIYVEQYF
DNA: TGTGCCAGCAGCTTGGACTCAATCTACGTGGAGCAGTACTTC
V: TRBV7-6
D: NA
J: TRBJ2-7
size: NA
length: 14

CDR3: CASSLGPGPTYEQYF
DNA: TGTGCCAGCAGCTTAGGACCGGGACCCACCTACGAGCAGTACTTC
V: TRBV13
D: NA
J: TRBJ2-7
size: NA
length: 15

CDR3: CASSQDLRTDTQYF
DNA: TGTGCCAGCAGCCAAGACCTCCGCACAGATACGCAGTATTTT
V: TRBV4-2
D: NA
J: TRBJ2-3
size: NA
length: 14

CDR3: CASSQDVSSRNTIYF
DNA: TGCGCCAGCAGCCAAGATGTCTCGTCGCGAAACACCATATATTTT
V: TRBV4-3
D: NA
J: TRBJ1-3
size: few
length: 15

CDR3: CASSMAGGPTYEQYF
DNA: TGTGCCAGCAGCATGGCCGGGGGACCCACCTACGAGCAGTACTTC
V: TRBV11-2
D: NA
J: TRBJ2-7
size: NA
length: 15

CDR3: CASREGESVGTEAFF
DNA: TGCGCCAGCAGGGAGGGTGAGTCAGTCGGCACTGAAGCTTTCTTT
V: TRBV10-1
D: NA
J: TRBJ1-1
size: NA
length: 15

CDR3: CASSQGGTANLSGNTIYF
DNA: TGTGCCAGCAGCCAAGGGGGGACAGCGAACCTCTCTGGAAACACCATATATTTT
V: TRBV16
D: TRBD1
J: TRBJ1-3
size: once
length: 18

CDR3: CASSPYAAYGYTF
DNA: TGTGCCAGCAGTCCCTATGCTGCCTATGGCTACACCTTC
V: TRBV6-5
D: NA
J: TRBJ1-2
size: NA
length: 13

CDR3: CASSKQGDTYEQYF
DNA: TGTGCCAGCAGCAAGCAGGGGGACACCTACGAGCAGTACTTC
V: TRBV28
D: TRBD1
J: TRBJ2-7
size: NA
length: 14

CDR3: CASSPGTYTEAFF
DNA: TGTGCCAGCAGCCCAGGGACTTACACTGAAGCTTTCTTT
V: TRBV27
D: NA
J: TRBJ1-1
size: NA
length: 13

CDR3: CASSLAQTSGRFTDTQYF
DNA: TGTGCCAGCAGCTTAGCGCAGACTAGCGGGAGGTTCACAGATACGCAGTATTTT
V: TRBV7-8
D: TRBD2
J: TRBJ2-3
size: few
length: 18

CDR3: CAISVSQGLNTEAFF
DNA: TGTGCCATCAGTGTTTCACAGGGGCTGAACACTGAAGCTTTCTTT
V: TRBV10-3
D: TRBD1
J: TRBJ1-1
size: NA
length: 15

CDR3: CASSVRDTSLGYGYTF
DNA: TGTGCCAGCAGTGTCCGGGACACCTCCCTTGGATATGGCTACACCTTC
V: TRBV6-1
D: NA
J: TRBJ1-2
size: NA
length: 16

CDR3: CASSQEAYNTEAFF
DNA: TGCGCCAGCAGCCAAGAAGCATATAACACTGAAGCTTTCTTT
V: TRBV4-3
D: NA
J: TRBJ1-1
size: NA
length: 14